Listed below are T cell receptor beta chains from one sample, sequenced in a study of Graves' ophthalmopathy and Graves' hyperthyroidism. TCRdb recomputed calls from the multiplex PCR reads with MiXCR, one row per CDR3 protein. The profile covers about 400,000 distinct CDR3 sequences, with 15% appearing a single time and about 7% taken by the ten largest. What was sequenced was peripheral blood. These receptors all come from a woman younger than 35 with stable Graves' hyperthyroidism. CDR3s include the opening cysteine and the closing phenylalanine or tryptophan. D genes are given only for firm matches. Rows give clone size only sometimes, using once, few, many, or a class for an expanded clone.

D gene,V gene,CDR3 length,J gene,clone size,CDR3 protein,CDR3 DNA
-,TRBV24-1,13,TRBJ1-2,many,CATSDLSGTGYTF,TGTGCCACCAGTGATTTATCCGGGACGGGCTACACCTTC
TRBD1,TRBV7-9,16,TRBJ1-1,many,CASSSLQGVEDTEAFF,TGTGCCAGCAGCTCACTTCAGGGGGTTGAGGACACTGAAGCTTTCTTT
TRBD1,TRBV9,16,TRBJ2-2,many,CASSDKDRGFTGELFF,TGTGCCAGCAGCGACAAGGACAGGGGATTCACCGGGGAGCTGTTTTTT
-,TRBV5-5,14,TRBJ2-5,-,CASTSGQEEETQYF,TGTGCCAGCACTTCGGGGCAAGAAGAAGAGACCCAGTACTTC
-,TRBV5-1,14,TRBJ2-2,-,CASRPQARTGELFF,TGCGCCAGCCGCCCTCAGGCTCGCACCGGGGAGCTGTTTTTT
-,TRBV6-1,13,TRBJ2-5,-,CASSAGYQETQYF,TGTGCCAGCAGTGCCGGGTACCAAGAGACCCAGTACTTC
-,TRBV11-2,15,TRBJ2-6,-,CASSLDPSGANVLTF,TGTGCCAGCAGCTTAGATCCCTCTGGGGCCAACGTCCTGACTTTC
TRBD2,TRBV4-1,16,TRBJ2-7,many,CASSQGLAGKLYEQYF,TGCGCCAGCAGCCAAGGTTTAGCGGGGAAATTGTACGAGCAGTACTTC
-,TRBV20-1,13,TRBJ1-2,many,CSASTYPNYGYTF,TGCAGTGCTAGTACTTATCCTAACTATGGCTACACCTTC
-,TRBV6-6,12,TRBJ1-1,many,CASGPLNTEAFF,TGTGCCAGCGGACCGTTGAACACTGAAGCTTTCTTT
-,TRBV7-9,14,TRBJ1-2,many,CASSSGSSLSGYTF,TGTGCCAGCAGCTCCGGATCATCGCTCTCTGGCTACACCTTC
TRBD2,TRBV6-1,17,TRBJ2-6,many,CASTWGGTSGGANVLTF,TGTGCCAGCACCTGGGGGGGGACTTCTGGTGGGGCCAACGTCCTGACTTTC
-,TRBV19,12,TRBJ1-5,-,CASSPLEGPQHF,TGTGCCAGTAGTCCCCTGGAAGGTCCCCAGCATTTT
-,TRBV20-1,13,TRBJ2-5,many,CSAPNPYQETQYF,TGCAGTGCTCCCAACCCATACCAAGAGACCCAGTACTTC
-,TRBV4-1,15,TRBJ1-5,many,CASSQVALSNQPQHF,TGCGCCAGCAGCCAAGTGGCACTTAGCAATCAGCCCCAGCATTTT
-,TRBV11-2,15,TRBJ1-1,many,CASSFRRGSDTEAFF,TGTGCCAGCAGCTTCAGACGTGGGTCGGACACTGAAGCTTTCTTT
-,TRBV28,14,TRBJ2-7,many,CASSLTGRYYEQYF,TGTGCCAGCAGTTTAACGGGCCGATACTACGAGCAGTACTTC
-,TRBV2,14,TRBJ1-1,many,CASRGRTGQTEAFF,TGTGCCAGCAGGGGGAGGACGGGTCAGACTGAAGCTTTCTTT
-,TRBV19,15,TRBJ2-2,few,CASSAGGGYTGELFF,TGTGCCAGTAGTGCCGGAGGAGGGTACACCGGGGAGCTGTTTTTT
TRBD1,TRBV13,15,TRBJ1-2,many,CASSSGTGGFSGYTF,TGTGCCAGCAGCTCCGGGACAGGGGGGTTTTCAGGCTACACCTTC
-,TRBV12-5,15,TRBJ1-2,-,CASGLVSGAVSGYAF,TGTGCTAGTGGTTTGGTATCGGGCGCGGTGTCCGGCTACGCCTTC
-,TRBV7-2,15,TRBJ1-5,many,CASSLFSTVNQPQHF,TGTGCCAGCAGCTTATTTTCGACAGTCAATCAGCCCCAGCATTTT
-,TRBV12-3/TRBV12-4,13,TRBJ2-7,many,CASSSGTSYEQYF,TGTGCCAGCAGTAGCGGGACAAGCTACGAGCAGTACTTC
TRBD2,TRBV7-6,14,TRBJ2-7,many,CASSLPAGGDEQYF,TGTGCCAGCAGCTTACCAGCGGGGGGGGACGAGCAGTACTTC
-,TRBV7-2,12,TRBJ1-1,-,CASSLYRAQAFF,TGTGCCAGCAGCTTATACAGGGCCCAAGCTTTCTTT
-,TRBV7-2,13,TRBJ2-5,few,CASSWGAGETQYF,TGTGCCAGCAGCTGGGGTGCGGGGGAGACCCAGTACTTC
-,TRBV12-3/TRBV12-4,12,TRBJ2-7,-,CASSLSPKEQYF,TGTGCCAGCAGTTTAAGTCCCAAAGAGCAGTACTTC
-,TRBV3-1,13,TRBJ2-7,few,CASSARDFYEQYF,TGTGCCAGCAGCGCCCGGGACTTTTACGAGCAGTACTTC
-,TRBV6-2/TRBV6-3,17,TRBJ2-4,-,CASRLSQGLLAKNIKYF,TGTGCCAGCAGACTCTCCCAGGGCCTCCTAGCCAAAAACATTAAGTACTTC
-,TRBV27,12,TRBJ2-7,many,CASSTTGYEQYF,TGTGCCAGCAGTACCACGGGCTACGAGCAGTACTTC
-,TRBV12-3/TRBV12-4,13,TRBJ1-6,many,CASRPPGNSPLHF,TGTGCCAGCAGACCTCCCGGGAATTCACCCCTCCACTTT
-,TRBV9,13,TRBJ1-1,-,CASSVDENTEAFF,TGTGCCAGCAGCGTAGATGAGAACACTGAAGCTTTCTTT
-,TRBV12-3/TRBV12-4,16,TRBJ1-3,many,CASSSDPGVAGNTIYF,TGTGCCAGCAGTTCTGATCCAGGGGTAGCTGGAAACACCATATATTTT
-,TRBV28,13,TRBJ1-2,many,CASSRGLLYGYTF,TGTGCCAGCAGTAGGGGTCTCCTCTATGGCTACACCTTC
-,TRBV5-4,15,TRBJ1-2,-,CASSLNSLANYGYTF,TGTGCCAGCAGCTTGAACAGCCTGGCTAACTATGGCTACACCTTC
TRBD1,TRBV5-1,14,TRBJ2-7,many,CASSLGTGGNEQYF,TGCGCCAGCAGCTTGGGGACAGGGGGCAACGAGCAGTACTTC
-,TRBV6-2/TRBV6-3,13,TRBJ2-7,many,CASRPDLFGEQYF,TGTGCCAGCAGGCCCGACTTGTTCGGCGAGCAGTACTTC
-,TRBV9,15,TRBJ2-2,-,CASSGQGGRTGELFF,TGTGCCAGCAGCGGACAGGGAGGAAGGACCGGGGAGCTGTTTTTT
TRBD1,TRBV27,16,TRBJ1-1,many,CASSRGQGAKNTEAFF,TGTGCCAGCAGCCGGGGACAGGGGGCGAAGAACACTGAAGCTTTCTTT
-,TRBV28,14,TRBJ2-2,-,CASRSPSSFGELFF,TGTGCCAGCAGATCCCCGTCTAGTTTCGGGGAGCTGTTTTTT
-,TRBV10-3,15,TRBJ1-2,-,CAISERTDSVGGYTF,TGTGCCATCAGTGAAAGGACAGACTCCGTGGGGGGCTACACCTTC
-,TRBV3-1,15,TRBJ2-5,-,CASSHLLVGSETQYF,TGTGCCAGCAGCCACCTCTTGGTGGGGAGCGAGACCCAGTACTTC
TRBD2,TRBV6-1,14,TRBJ2-7,-,CARGGGTVPYEQYF,TGTGCCAGGGGGGGAGGGACTGTTCCCTACGAGCAGTACTTC
-,TRBV27,14,TRBJ1-2,many,CASSQAPPNYGYTF,TGTGCCAGCAGTCAAGCGCCACCCAACTATGGCTACACCTTC
-,TRBV20-1,14,TRBJ1-5,many,CSARRRGRNQPQHF,TGCAGTGCTAGACGCCGGGGGCGAAATCAGCCCCAGCATTTT
TRBD1,TRBV6-5,16,TRBJ2-7,-,CASSYSRTGDSYEQYF,TGTGCCAGCAGTTACTCGAGAACAGGGGACTCCTACGAGCAGTACTTC
-,TRBV6-1,11,TRBJ1-1,-,CASSLGRYTFF,TGTGCCAGCAGCCTGGGACGTTATACTTTCTTT
TRBD2,TRBV12-3/TRBV12-4,15,TRBJ2-5,many,CASRPGLAETETQYF,TGTGCCAGCAGGCCCGGTCTAGCGGAGACGGAGACCCAGTACTTC